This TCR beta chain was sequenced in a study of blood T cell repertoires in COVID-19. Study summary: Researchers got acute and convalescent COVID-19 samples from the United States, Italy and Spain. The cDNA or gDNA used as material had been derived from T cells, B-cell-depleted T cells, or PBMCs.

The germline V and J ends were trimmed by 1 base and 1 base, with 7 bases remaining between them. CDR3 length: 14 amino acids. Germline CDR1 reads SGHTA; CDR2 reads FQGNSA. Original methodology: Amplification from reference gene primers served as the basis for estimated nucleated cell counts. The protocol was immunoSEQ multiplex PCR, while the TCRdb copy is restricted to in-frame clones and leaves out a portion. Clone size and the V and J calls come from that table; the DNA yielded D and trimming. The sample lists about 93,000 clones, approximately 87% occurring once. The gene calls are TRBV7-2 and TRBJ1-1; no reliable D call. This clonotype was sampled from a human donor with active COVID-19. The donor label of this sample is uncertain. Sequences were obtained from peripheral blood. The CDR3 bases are TGTGCCAGCAGCTTAGAAATACAGAACACTGAAGCTTTCTTT. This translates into CASSLEIQNTEAFF.